A single sample gave rise to the 29 T cell receptor beta chains below, sequenced in a study of blood T cells in healthy people across ages. Sample-barcoded 5' priming and a J-beta primer mix drove a second PCR of roughly 6 to 12 cycles. TCRdb used MiXCR to reprocess the 5' RACE reads, holding one entry per CDR3 protein. The sample consists of over 700,000 distinct CDR3 sequences, roughly 25% of them appearing once. These data were also reused for a study on T cells of mothers and their children.

The source material was blood. The receptors here all came from a boy aged 5 to 17 in good health.

This clonotype was observed a handful of times. The CDR3 loop is CASSLLAGVSHNEQFF. CDR3 coding DNA: TGTGCCAGCAGCCTACTAGCGGGAGTTTCCCACAATGAGCAGTTCTTC. This chain links TRBV14 with TRBJ2-1, with 11 bases aligning to TRBD2. CDR1 and CDR2 from the germline V gene are SGHDN and FVKESK. The CDR3 spans 16 residues. The V gene end was trimmed by 4 bases and the J gene end by 5 bases; junction bases not matched to a gene: 7.

This clonotype was seen only a few times. The CDR3 reads CSVGQGTNEQYF. Here the CDR3 DNA reads TGCAGCGTTGGCCAGGGTACCAACGAGCAGTACTTC. This chain joins TRBV29-1 and TRBJ2-7; tentative D call: TRBD1 (5 bases). In germline, CDR1 is SQVTM, CDR2 ANQGSEA. Trimming shortened V by 4 bases and J by 5 bases, and 12 bases separated the two germline ends. CDR3 length: 12 amino acids.

A note on this clonotype: A single base separates this from a much larger clone, so it may be a read error. The gene calls are TRBV6-1 and TRBJ1-2; D ambiguous. The CDR3 runs to 13 residues. In germline, CDR1 is MNHNS, CDR2 SASEGT. V gave up 1 base and J gave up 2 bases, with 5 bases separating them. The CDR3 nucleotides are TGTGCCAGCAGTGAAGGACACAACTATGGCTACACCTTC. Translation: CASSEGHNYGYTF.

The chain joins TRBV29-1 to TRBJ2-7; a possible D gene is TRBD2 (5 bases). The V gene's germline CDR1 is SQVTM and CDR2 ANQGSEA. The CDR3 has 11 residues. V was clipped by 7 bases and J by 2 bases, with 9 bases between them. CDR3 sequence: CSARTPYEQYF. The CDR3 DNA sequence: TGCAGCGCCCGGACTCCCTACGAGCAGTACTTC.

This clonotype was seen more than once but under ten times. V usage is TRBV27 and J usage is TRBJ2-3; D may be TRBD2 (6 bases). V was shortened by 6 bases and J by 6 bases, with 22 bases between the two germline ends. The CDR3 runs to 16 residues. Per germline, CDR1 MNHEY and CDR2 SMNVEV (reference sequence). CDR3 sequence reads: CASSLIRTAGGDTQYF. In DNA form, the CDR3 reads TGTGCCAGCAGCCTAATTCGGACGGCCGGGGGTGATACGCAGTATTTT.

CDR3 region: CASSFLAGDSPGELFF. As DNA, the CDR3 is TGCGCCAGCAGCTTTCTAGCGGGAGATTCCCCCGGGGAGCTGTTTTTT. The J gene is TRBJ2-2, the V gene TRBV5-1, with TRBD2 identical over 10 bases. CDR3 size: 16 residues. The V gene end was trimmed by 2 bases and the J gene end by 6 bases; junction bases not matched to a gene: 7. Germline CDR1 reads SGHRS; CDR2 reads YFSETQ.

This rearrangement joins TRBV29-1 to TRBJ2-3, with a possible D match to TRBD2 (6 bases). V was shortened by 5 bases and J by 4 bases, with 13 bases between the two germline ends. Germline assignment: CDR1 SQVTM and CDR2 ANQGSEA. The CDR3 spans 13 residues. The CDR3 DNA follows: TGCAGCGTTATGGGACTTATGGCAGATACGCAGTATTTT. Translation gives CSVMGLMADTQYF.

A few counts support this clonotype. The V gene is TRBV5-1, the J gene TRBJ2-2; 7 nucleotides align to TRBD1. The CDR3 length is 15 residues. CDR1 and CDR2 (germline): SGHRS, YFSETQ. Trimming cost V 7 bases and J 0 bases; bases outside gene matches: 6. Here the CDR3 reads CASVRQGSNTGELFF. CDR3 DNA: TGCGCCAGCGTAAGACAGGGTTCGAACACCGGGGAGCTGTTTTTT.

V gene TRBV29-1 combines with J gene TRBJ2-1, with D maybe TRBD1 (6 bases). The germline CDR1 and CDR2 sequences are SQVTM and ANQGSEA. V was trimmed by 6 bases and J by 2 bases, leaving 8 bases between them. The CDR3 contains 12 residues. CDR3 loop: CSVRTAYNEQFF. The CDR3 region has the DNA TGCAGCGTGAGGACAGCCTACAATGAGCAGTTCTTC.

The sample holds a few counts of this clonotype. The genes are TRBV7-9 and TRBJ2-5, with D possibly being TRBD1 (6 bases). The J call may be faulty, since TRBJ2-7 better matches the DNA end. The CDR3 has 13 amino acids. Germline loops: CDR1 SEHNR, CDR2 FQNEAQ (reference sequence). The CDR3 DNA reads TGTGCCAGCAGCTTAGCGGACAGTCTCGAGCAGTACTTC. Amino acid sequence: CASSLADSLEQYF.

A few counts support this clonotype. V is TRBV29-1 and J is TRBJ2-5, with a weak D call TRBD2 (5 bases). The end of the DNA is better explained by TRBJ2-1, so the J call may be wrong. This CDR3 is built from 11 residues. Germline V gene data show CDR1 as SQVTM and CDR2 as ANQGSEA. CDR3 nucleotide sequence: TGCAGCGTTGATGAGGGCAATGAGCAGTTCTTC. Protein product: CSVDEGNEQFF.

This clonotype has just a few counts. The V and J genes are TRBV27 and TRBJ2-3; perhaps TRBD2 as D (5 bases). The CDR3 extends over 14 amino acids. The V and J ends lost 5 bases and 6 bases respectively, with 15 bases between them. The germline V gene has CDR1 MNHEY and CDR2 SMNVEV (reference sequence). Here the CDR3 DNA reads TGTGCCAGCAGTCCAGCGGAGCTGGAGGATACGCAGTATTTT. Its protein product is CASSPAELEDTQYF.

This chain links TRBV7-2 with TRBJ2-5, with 7 bases fitting TRBD2. CDR1 and CDR2 from the germline V gene are SGHTA and FQGNSA. This CDR3 has 10 residues. CDR3 DNA: TGTTCGGGGGGCCAAGAGACCCAGTACTTC. Its translation: CSGGQETQYF.

This chain connects TRBV12-3 or TRBV12-4 to TRBJ1-2, with D possibly TRBD1 on 5 matching bases. The CDR3 runs 11 residues. Deletions cut 4 bases from V and 14 bases from J, with 14 bases between. Written as DNA, the CDR3 is TGTGCCAGCAGTTCACCTGGGGGGATGACCTTC. Its translation is CASSSPGGMTF.

The chain links TRBV3-1 to TRBJ2-3; D is ambiguous. V was clipped by 3 bases and J by 1 base, with 17 bases between them. Germline CDR1 reads LGHDT; CDR2 reads YNNKEL (reference sequence). The CDR3 covers 17 residues. The DNA for the CDR3 is TGTGCCAGCAGCCACCCACGACTCGGTGGGGGCACAGATACGCAGTATTTT. Translated: CASSHPRLGGGTDTQYF.

This clonotype occurred a few times. For the CDR3, the DNA is TGTGCCAGCAGGCGAACAGTGGGCACTGAAGCTTTCTTT. It is translated as CASRRTVGTEAFF. The genes are TRBV6-2 or TRBV6-3 and TRBJ1-1; unclear D gene. Germline V lookup: CDR1 MNHEY, CDR2 SVGEGT. Trimming pared 6 bases from V and 4 bases from J, leaving 12 bases between. CDR3 length equals 13 residues.

This clonotype was observed a handful of times. V is TRBV20-1 and J is TRBJ2-3; D tentatively reads TRBD1 or TRBD2 (6 bases each). The CDR3 has 14 amino acids. V was shortened by 2 bases and J by 2 bases, with 11 bases between the two germline ends. Germline lookup yields CDR1 DFQATT and CDR2 SNEGSKA (reference sequence). In DNA form, the CDR3 reads TGCAGTGCTAGAAGGGGGGCCGACACAGATACGCAGTATTTT. Translation: CSARRGADTDTQYF.

The chain couples TRBV7-6 to TRBJ2-5; 13 nucleotides line up with TRBD2. Unmatched junction bases numbered 10, after V lost 5 bases and J lost 1 base. This CDR3 is 18 amino acids long. CDR1 is SGHVS and CDR2 is FNYEAQ in the germline V gene. CDR3 in amino acids: CASSLGGLAGATQETQYF. The CDR3 DNA reads TGTGCCAGCAGCCTAGGAGGACTAGCGGGGGCCACCCAAGAGACCCAGTACTTC.

This clonotype was counted many times. This chain's CDR3 is CSARDQIHRAPFF. In DNA form, the CDR3 reads TGCAGTGCTAGAGATCAGATACACAGGGCCCCTTTCTTT. The gene calls are TRBV20-1 and TRBJ1-1, with D possibly TRBD1 on 6 matching bases. The CDR3 has 13 amino acids. Germline V lookup: CDR1 DFQATT, CDR2 SNEGSKA (reference sequence). The ends were cut back, 0 bases at V and 12 bases at J, with 17 bases in the middle.

V and J are TRBV11-3 and TRBJ2-1; 7 bases agree with TRBD2. Losses at the gene ends were 4 bases for V and 7 bases for J; bases not matched to a gene: 13. The CDR3 is made up of 16 amino acids. Germline values: CDR1 SGHNT, CDR2 YENEEA. CDR3 loop: CASSYTSGDYKNEQFF. As DNA, the CDR3 is TGTGCCAGCAGCTATACATCCGGGGACTATAAAAATGAGCAGTTCTTC.

The chain has TRBV7-9 and TRBJ2-2; D is unresolved. Germline V gene lookup returns CDR1 SEHNR and CDR2 FQNEAQ (reference sequence). Trimming took off 3 bases at V and 1 base at J, with 3 bases between the two ends. This CDR3 has 13 amino acids. DNA of the CDR3: TGTGCCAGCAGCTTCGAGAACACCGGGGAGCTGTTTTTT. This sequence encodes CASSFENTGELFF.

V usage is TRBV7-9 and J usage is TRBJ2-5, with D tentatively TRBD2 (6 bases). The V gene's germline CDR1 is SEHNR and CDR2 FQNEAQ (reference sequence). Trimming removed 4 bases at V and 0 bases at J, with 12 bases between. The CDR3 length is 15 residues. The CDR3 region has the DNA TGTGCCAGCAGCTGGGTGGCGGGAAACCAAGAGACCCAGTACTTC. This gives the protein CASSWVAGNQETQYF.

The chain couples TRBV4-2 to TRBJ2-7, with D hard to call. Germline V gene lookup returns CDR1 LGHNA and CDR2 YNFKEQ. CDR3 size: 14 residues. Between the trimmed V and J ends, which lost 2 bases and 4 bases, there was a span of 12 bases. CDR3 bases: TGTGCCAGCAGCCAACTAGGGTTTGATTACGAGCAGTACTTC. It encodes CASSQLGFDYEQYF.

This chain connects TRBV6-5 to TRBJ2-5, with D perhaps TRBD1 or TRBD2 (5 bases each). The DNA end favors TRBJ2-7, so the J call may be wrong. Germline V gene data show CDR1 as MNHEY and CDR2 as SVGAGI. This CDR3 has 17 residues. The CDR3 sequence is CASSYSARGSRDYEQYF. CDR3 in DNA: TGTGCCAGCAGTTACTCGGCCCGGGGCAGTAGAGACTACGAGCAGTACTTC.

This clonotype was seen more than once but under ten times. This chain connects TRBV7-2 to TRBJ1-4, with unresolved D. Per germline, CDR1 SGHTA and CDR2 FQGNSA. V dropped 6 bases and J dropped 4 bases, with 12 bases sitting between them. The CDR3 has 14 amino acids. CDR3 sequence (DNA): TGTGCCAGCAGGGAGGGTGCCGGTAATGAAAAACTGTTTTTT. This gives the protein CASREGAGNEKLFF.

There are a few counts of this clonotype. V gene TRBV9 combines with J gene TRBJ2-1; unclear D gene. Germline V gene data show CDR1 as SGDLS and CDR2 as YYNGEE. The CDR3 is made up of 12 amino acids. V was trimmed by 3 bases and J by 4 bases, leaving 5 bases between them. CDR3 protein: CASSARYNEQFF. CDR3 nucleotide sequence: TGTGCCAGCAGCGCCAGATACAATGAGCAGTTCTTC.

Only a few counts were recorded for this clonotype. The genes are TRBV27 and TRBJ2-4; D is perhaps TRBD1 (6 bases). Trimming took 4 bases from V and 9 from J, leaving 16 bases between them. Looked up from germline, CDR1 is MNHEY and CDR2 is SMNVEV (reference sequence). The CDR3 runs 14 residues. Here the CDR3 DNA reads TGTGCCAGCAGTTCTGCAGGGGTGGGAAGCATTCAGTACTTC. It specifies CASSSAGVGSIQYF.

The genes are TRBV5-4 and TRBJ2-5, with D perhaps given as TRBD1 or TRBD2 (5 bases each). The assigned J gene may be wrong: the sequence end matches TRBJ2-7 better. Germline V gives CDR1 SGHNT, CDR2 YYREEE (reference sequence). The CDR3 consists of 13 residues. CDR3 amino acids: CASRQDLTYEQYF. The DNA for the CDR3 is TGTGCCAGCAGACAGGACTTAACCTACGAGCAGTACTTC.

This clonotype was recorded many times. The genes are TRBV14 and TRBJ2-5; D is undetermined. The CDR3 is made up of 12 amino acids. Germline-derived CDR1 and CDR2 are SGHDN and FVKESK. Trimming cost V 1 base and J 4 bases, with 4 bases left between them. Here the CDR3 DNA reads TGTGCCAGCAGCCAAGTCCCAGAGACCCAGTACTTC. It specifies CASSQVPETQYF. The complete variable domain, with remaining parts taken from reference TRBV14 and TRBJ2-5, reads EAGVTQFPSHSVIEKGQTVTLRCDPISGHDNLYWYRRVMGKEIKFLLHFVKESKQDESGMPNNRFLAERTGGTYSTLKVQPAELEDSGVYFCASSQVPETQYFGPGTRLLVL.